This T cell receptor (beta chain) was captured in a study of cytomegalovirus exposure and HLA in healthy donors. Study-wide findings and caveats: As was reported, the HLA-A and HLA-B alleles of most subjects were accurately predicted from TCR beta sequences. A later analysis found common viral pathogens apparently linked to several of the most significant clusters.

This cohort consisted of healthy bone marrow donors. As for this clone: The antigen is not known.

Amplification used 60 Vbeta primers and 13 Jbeta primers. This table comes from immunoSEQ multiplex PCR, and its TCRdb copy is limited to in-frame clones, with some not included. The data contain some 100,000 clones, 74% of them singletons. Sequencing was done on a sample of PBMCs. This receptor was identified in a human donor in good health.

The CDR3 region is CASSRSGGEGQYF. The DNA of the CDR3 is TGCGCCAGCAGTAGGTCAGGGGGCGAGGGGCAGTACTTC. The rearrangement uses TRBV5-1 and TRBJ2-7; 8 positions agree with TRBD1. V trimming: 5 bases; J trimming: 9 bases; junction bases outside the gene matches: 10. Germline V gives CDR1 SGHRS, CDR2 YFSETQ. This CDR3 spans 13 amino acids. Combining the CDR3 with reference TRBV5-1 and TRBJ2-7 gives the whole variable domain KAGVTQTPRYLIKTRGQQVTLSCSPISGHRSVSWYQQTPGQGLQFLFEYFSETQRNKGNFPGRFSGRQFSNSRSEMNVSTLELGDSALYLCASSRSGGEGQYFGPGTRLTVT.